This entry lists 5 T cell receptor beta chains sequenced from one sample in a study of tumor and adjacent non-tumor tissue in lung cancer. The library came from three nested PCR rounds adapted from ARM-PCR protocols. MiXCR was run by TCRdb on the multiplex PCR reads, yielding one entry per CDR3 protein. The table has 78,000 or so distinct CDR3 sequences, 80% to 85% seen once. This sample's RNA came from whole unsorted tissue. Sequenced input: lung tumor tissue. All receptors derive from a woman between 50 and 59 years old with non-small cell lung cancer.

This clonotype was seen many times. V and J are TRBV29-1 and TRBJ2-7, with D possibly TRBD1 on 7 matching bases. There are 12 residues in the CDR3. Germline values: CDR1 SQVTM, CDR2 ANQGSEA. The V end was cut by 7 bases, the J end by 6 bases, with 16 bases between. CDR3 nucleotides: TGCAGCGGGGGGGATCAGGGGGTCGAGCAGTACTTC. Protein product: CSGGDQGVEQYF.

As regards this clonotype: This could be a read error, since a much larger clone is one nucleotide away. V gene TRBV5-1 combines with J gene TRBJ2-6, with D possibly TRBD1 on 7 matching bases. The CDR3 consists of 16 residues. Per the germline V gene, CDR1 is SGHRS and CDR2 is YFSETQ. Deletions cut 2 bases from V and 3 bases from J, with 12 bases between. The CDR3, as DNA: TGCGCCAGCAGCTTTGGAGGGGGCTTTGGGGCCAACGTCCTGACTTTC. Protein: CASSFGGGFGANVLTF. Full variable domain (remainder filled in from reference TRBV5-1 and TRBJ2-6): KAGVTQTPRYLIKTRGQQVTLSCSPISGHRSVSWYQQTPGQGLQFLFEYFSETQRNKGNFPGRFSGRQFSNSRSEMNVSTLELGDSALYLCASSFGGGFGANVLTFGAGSRLTVL.

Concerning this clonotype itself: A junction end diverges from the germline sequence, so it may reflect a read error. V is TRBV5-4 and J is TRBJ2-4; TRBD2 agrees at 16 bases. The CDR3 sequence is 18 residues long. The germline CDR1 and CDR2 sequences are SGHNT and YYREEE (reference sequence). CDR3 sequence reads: CDSSLGTSGRARGNTQYF. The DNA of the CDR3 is TGTGACAGCAGCTTGGGGACTAGCGGGAGGGCCAGGGGTAACACTCAGTACTTC. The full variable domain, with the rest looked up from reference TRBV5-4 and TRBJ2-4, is ETGVTQSPTHLIKTRGQQVTLRCSSQSGHNTVSWYQQALGQGPQFIFQYYREEENGRGNFPPRFSGLQFPNYSSELNVNALELDDSALYLCDSSLGTSGRARGNTQYFGAGTRLSVL.

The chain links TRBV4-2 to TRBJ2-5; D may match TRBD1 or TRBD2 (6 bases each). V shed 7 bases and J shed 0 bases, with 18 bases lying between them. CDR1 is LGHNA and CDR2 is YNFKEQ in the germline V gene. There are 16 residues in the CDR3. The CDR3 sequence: CASIHAHGGHQETQYF. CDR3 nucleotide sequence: TGTGCCAGCATCCATGCCCACGGGGGCCACCAAGAGACCCAGTACTTC.

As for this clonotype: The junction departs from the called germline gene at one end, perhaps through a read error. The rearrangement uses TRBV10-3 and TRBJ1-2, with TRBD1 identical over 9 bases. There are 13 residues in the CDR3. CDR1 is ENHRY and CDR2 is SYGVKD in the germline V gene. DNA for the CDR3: TGTGCCATCCGGGACAGGGTCCCATATGGCTACGCCTTC. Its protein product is CAIRDRVPYGYAF.